Listed here are 14 T cell receptor beta chains from one sample, sequenced in a study of blood T cell repertoires in COVID-19. Clones were sequenced by immunoSEQ multiplex PCR, and TCRdb holds only the in-frame ones, with some missing. Among some 260,000 clones listed, around three quarters were seen once. The sample consisted of peripheral blood. All receptors come from a woman aged 80 or older with acute or convalescent COVID-19.

CDR3 coding DNA: TGTGCCAGCAGCCCAACCAGGGGGCTAGGAGAGACCCAGTACTTC. This codes for CASSPTRGLGETQYF. V gene TRBV7-9 combines with J gene TRBJ2-5, with 8 bases identical to TRBD1. The CDR3 spans 15 residues. CDR1 SEHNR and CDR2 FQNEAQ come from the germline V gene (reference sequence). After removal of 5 bases from V and 4 bases from J, the junction contained 9 bases not matched to a gene.

The chain's CDR3 is CASRRLARETQYF. In DNA, the CDR3 is TGTGCCAGCAGGCGACTAGCTCGAGAGACCCAGTACTTC. This chain uses TRBV6-5 with TRBJ2-5, with 7 nucleotides matching TRBD2. V lost 6 bases to trimming and J lost 4 bases; unmatched junction nucleotides: 5. Looked up from germline, CDR1 is MNHEY and CDR2 is SVGAGI. CDR3 length: 13 amino acids.

The CDR3 loop reads CASSGPIPYEQYF. In nucleotides, the CDR3 is TGTGCCAGCAGTGGGCCGATCCCCTACGAGCAGTACTTC. The chain recombines TRBV12-3 or TRBV12-4 with TRBJ2-7; D remains unclear. With 5 bases removed from V and 2 bases from J, the gap between germline ends came to 10 bases. The CDR3 has 13 residues.

This rearrangement joins TRBV6-5 to TRBJ1-1; a weak D match, TRBD1 (5 bases). This CDR3 is 13 amino acids long. Germline V CDR1 and CDR2: MNHEY, SVGAGI. V lost 3 bases and J lost 4, with 9 bases in between. The CDR3 region has the DNA TGTGCCAGCAGTTATACCAGGGCCACTGAAGCTTTCTTT. Its translation: CASSYTRATEAFF.

The CDR3 DNA reads TGTGCCAGCAGCTTACAAGCTATGGATGAAAAACTGTTTTTT. This translates into CASSLQAMDEKLFF. The gene calls are TRBV7-9 and TRBJ1-4; D is unclear. From germline, CDR1 is SEHNR and CDR2 FQNEAQ (reference sequence). Trimming cost V 2 bases and J 6 bases, with 10 bases left between them. This CDR3 contains 14 residues.

The gene calls are TRBV18 and TRBJ2-7; 10 nucleotides line up with TRBD1. This CDR3 is 16 amino acids long. Per the germline V gene, CDR1 is KGHSH and CDR2 is LQKENI. Trimming removed 6 bases from V and 6 bases from J; junction bases left unmatched: 14. CDR3 amino acids: CASSPGARQGASEQYF. The CDR3 nucleotides are TGTGCCAGCTCCCCTGGGGCCAGACAGGGGGCTAGCGAGCAGTACTTC. Variable domain in full (rest from reference TRBV18 and TRBJ2-7): NAGVMQNPRHLVRRRGQEARLRCSPMKGHSHVYWYRQLPEEGLKFMVYLQKENIIDESGMPKERFSAEFPKEGPSILRIQQVVRGDSAAYFCASSPGARQGASEQYFGPGTRLTVT.

The rearrangement uses TRBV7-9 and TRBJ2-7; no firm D call. Germline CDR1 SEHNR, CDR2 FQNEAQ (reference sequence). The CDR3 has 14 residues. V gave up 2 bases and J gave up 5 bases, with 13 bases separating them. The CDR3 DNA reads as TGTGCCAGCAGCTTATCAGGTCGATTCGACGAGCAGTACTTC. It yields the protein CASSLSGRFDEQYF.

The chain links TRBV5-1 to TRBJ1-2; D possibly corresponds to TRBD1 (5 bases). In germline, CDR1 is SGHRS, CDR2 YFSETQ. The CDR3 spans 14 residues. V was trimmed by 0 bases and J by 1 base, leaving 7 bases between them. DNA of the CDR3: TGCGCCAGCAGCTTGGGACAGTTTAACTATGGCTACACCTTC. It is translated as CASSLGQFNYGYTF.

The V gene is TRBV19, the J gene TRBJ1-5, with D maybe TRBD1 (6 bases). Germline CDR1 LNHDA, CDR2 SQIVND (reference sequence). Trimming pared 3 bases from V and 1 base from J, leaving 13 bases between. This CDR3 has 16 residues. CDR3 in DNA: TGTGCCAGTAGTATTAACCCCACAGGGAGCAATCAGCCCCAGCATTTT. Protein sequence: CASSINPTGSNQPQHF.

Notes on this clone: The junction departs from the called germline gene at one end, perhaps through a read error. V usage is TRBV4-3 and J usage is TRBJ2-2, with D tentatively TRBD2 (5 bases). CDR3 length equals 14 residues. CDR1 and CDR2 (germline): LGHNA, YSLEER. The CDR3 bases are TGCGCCAGCAGCCAAGAGGCAGAGGACCGGGGAGCTGTTTTT. This codes for CASSQEAEDRGAVF.

This clone was found once. The J gene is TRBJ2-1, the V gene TRBV19; D remains ambiguous. The CDR3 length is 13 residues. Trimming stripped 3 bases from V and 6 bases from J, with 9 bases between. CDR1 and CDR2 from the germline V gene are LNHDA and SQIVND (reference sequence). CDR3 loop: CASSIPSVNEQFF. The CDR3 nucleotides are TGTGCCAGTAGTATCCCTTCGGTCAATGAGCAGTTCTTC.

The chain recombines TRBV19 with TRBJ1-5; a possible D gene is TRBD1 (5 bases). V lost 3 bases and J lost 8, with 14 bases in between. The CDR3 loop spans 14 amino acids. Germline assignment: CDR1 LNHDA and CDR2 SQIVND (reference sequence). DNA of the CDR3: TGTGCCAGTAGTATTCGGCAGGGTTACGAGCCCCAGCATTTT. Its translation is CASSIRQGYEPQHF. The full variable domain, rest sourced from reference TRBV19 and TRBJ1-5, is DGGITQSPKYLFRKEGQNVTLSCEQNLNHDAMYWYRQDPGQGLRLIYYSQIVNDFQKGDIAEGYSVSREKKESFPLTVTSAQKNPTAFYLCASSIRQGYEPQHFGDGTRLSIL.

A single count supports this clone. This sequence joins TRBV10-3 and TRBJ2-7, with D possibly matching TRBD1 (6 bases). This CDR3 contains 15 residues. Trimming cost V 5 bases and J 3 bases, with 17 bases left between them. Per the germline V gene, CDR1 is ENHRY and CDR2 is SYGVKD. This chain's CDR3 is CAISSTGTWYYEQYF. The CDR3, as DNA: TGTGCCATCAGTTCTACAGGGACATGGTACTACGAGCAGTACTTC.

The chain is built from TRBV27 and TRBJ2-4; tentative D call: TRBD1 (6 bases). Germline V lookup: CDR1 MNHEY, CDR2 SMNVEV (reference sequence). The CDR3 extends over 15 amino acids. V lost 6 bases and J 0 bases, leaving 12 bases between the germline ends. The CDR3 protein is CASSDLQGAKNIQYF. CDR3 DNA sequence: TGTGCCAGCAGCGATCTACAGGGAGCCAAAAACATTCAGTACTTC.